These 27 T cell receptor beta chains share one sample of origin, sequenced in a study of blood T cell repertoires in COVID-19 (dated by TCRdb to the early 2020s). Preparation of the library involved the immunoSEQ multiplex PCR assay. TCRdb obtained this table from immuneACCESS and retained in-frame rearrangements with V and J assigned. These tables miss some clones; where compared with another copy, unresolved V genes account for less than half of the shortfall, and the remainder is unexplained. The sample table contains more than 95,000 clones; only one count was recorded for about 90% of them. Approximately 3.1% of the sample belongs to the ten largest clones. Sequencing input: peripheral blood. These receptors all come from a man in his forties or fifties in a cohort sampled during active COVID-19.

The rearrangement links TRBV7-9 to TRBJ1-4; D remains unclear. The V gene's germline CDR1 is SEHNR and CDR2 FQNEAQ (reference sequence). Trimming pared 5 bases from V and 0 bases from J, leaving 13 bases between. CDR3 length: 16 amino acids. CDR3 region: CASSQTSDATNEKLFF. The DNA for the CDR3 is TGTGCCAGCAGCCAAACGAGTGATGCAACTAATGAAAAACTGTTTTTT.

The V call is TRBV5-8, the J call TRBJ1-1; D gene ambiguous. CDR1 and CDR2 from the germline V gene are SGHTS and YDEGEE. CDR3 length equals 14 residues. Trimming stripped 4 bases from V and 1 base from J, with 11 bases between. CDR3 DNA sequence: TGTGCCAGCAGCCCGGACGGGGAGAACACTGAAGCTTTCTTT. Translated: CASSPDGENTEAFF. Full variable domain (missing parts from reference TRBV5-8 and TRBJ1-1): EAGVTQSPTHLIKTRGQQATLRCSPISGHTSVYWYQQALGLGLQFLLWYDEGEERNRGNFPPRFSGRQFPNYSSELNVNALELEDSALYLCASSPDGENTEAFFGQGTRLTVV.

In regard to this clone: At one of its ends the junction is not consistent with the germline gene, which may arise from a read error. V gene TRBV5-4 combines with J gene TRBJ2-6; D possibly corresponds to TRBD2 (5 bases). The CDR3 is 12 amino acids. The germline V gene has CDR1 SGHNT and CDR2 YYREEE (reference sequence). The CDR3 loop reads CASSFLGEINAF. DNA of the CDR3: TGTGCCAGCAGCTTTCTCGGGGAAATAAATGCTTTC. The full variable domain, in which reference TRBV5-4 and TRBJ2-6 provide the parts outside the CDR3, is ETGVTQSPTHLIKTRGQQVTLRCSSQSGHNTVSWYQQALGQGPQFIFQYYREEENGRGNFPPRFSGLQFPNYSSELNVNALELDDSALYLCASSFLGEINAFGAGSRLTVL.

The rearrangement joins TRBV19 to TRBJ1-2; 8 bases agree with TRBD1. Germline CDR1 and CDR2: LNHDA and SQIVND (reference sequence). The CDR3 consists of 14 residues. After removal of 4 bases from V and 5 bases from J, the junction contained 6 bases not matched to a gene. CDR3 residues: CASSTDRGIYGYTF. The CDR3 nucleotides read TGTGCCAGTAGTACCGACAGGGGAATATATGGCTACACCTTC.

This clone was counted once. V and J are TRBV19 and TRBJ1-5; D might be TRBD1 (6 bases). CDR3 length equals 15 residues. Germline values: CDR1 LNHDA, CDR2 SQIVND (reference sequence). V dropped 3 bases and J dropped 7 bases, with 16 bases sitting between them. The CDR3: CASSIPPGVGQPQHF. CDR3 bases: TGTGCCAGTAGTATCCCCCCAGGGGTGGGGCAGCCCCAGCATTTT. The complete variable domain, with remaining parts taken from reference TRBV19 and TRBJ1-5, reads DGGITQSPKYLFRKEGQNVTLSCEQNLNHDAMYWYRQDPGQGLRLIYYSQIVNDFQKGDIAEGYSVSREKKESFPLTVTSAQKNPTAFYLCASSIPPGVGQPQHFGDGTRLSIL.

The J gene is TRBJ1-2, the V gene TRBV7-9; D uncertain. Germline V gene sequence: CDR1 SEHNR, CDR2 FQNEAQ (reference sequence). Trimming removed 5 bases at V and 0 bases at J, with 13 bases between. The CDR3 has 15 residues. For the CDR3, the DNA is TGTGCCAGCAGCCAGAGCGGGTCTACTAACTATGGCTACACCTTC. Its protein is CASSQSGSTNYGYTF.

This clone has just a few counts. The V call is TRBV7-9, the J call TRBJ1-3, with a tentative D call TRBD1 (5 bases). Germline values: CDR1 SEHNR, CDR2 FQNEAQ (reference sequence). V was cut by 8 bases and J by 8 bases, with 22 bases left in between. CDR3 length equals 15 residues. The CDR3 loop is CASGIPFQGADTIYF. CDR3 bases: TGTGCCAGCGGGATCCCTTTTCAGGGTGCAGACACCATATATTTT.

CDR3 residues: CASSHRRQAYEQYF. DNA for the CDR3: TGTGCCAGCAGCCATAGGAGACAGGCTTACGAGCAGTACTTC. V and J are TRBV3-1 (or the pseudogene TRBV3-2) and TRBJ2-7, with a possible D match to TRBD1 (6 bases). Trimming cost V 3 bases and J 4 bases, with 13 bases left between them. The CDR3 runs to 14 residues. Germline-derived CDR1 and CDR2 are LGHDT and YNNKEL (reference sequence).

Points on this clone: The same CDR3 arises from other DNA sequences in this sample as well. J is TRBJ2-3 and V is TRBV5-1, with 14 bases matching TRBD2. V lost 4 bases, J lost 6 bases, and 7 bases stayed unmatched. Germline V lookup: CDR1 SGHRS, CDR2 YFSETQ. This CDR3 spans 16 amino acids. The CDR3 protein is CASSLRTSGGSDTQYF. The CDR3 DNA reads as TGCGCCAGCAGCCTCCGGACTAGCGGGGGGTCGGATACGCAGTATTTT. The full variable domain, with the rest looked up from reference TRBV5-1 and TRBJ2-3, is KAGVTQTPRYLIKTRGQQVTLSCSPISGHRSVSWYQQTPGQGLQFLFEYFSETQRNKGNFPGRFSGRQFSNSRSEMNVSTLELGDSALYLCASSLRTSGGSDTQYFGPGTRLTVL.

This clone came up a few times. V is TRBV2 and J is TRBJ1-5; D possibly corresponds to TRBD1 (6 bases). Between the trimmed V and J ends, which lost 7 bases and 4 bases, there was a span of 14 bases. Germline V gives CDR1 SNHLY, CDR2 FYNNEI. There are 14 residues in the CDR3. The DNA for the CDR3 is TGTGCCAGCACATCCGAGGGGGGGAATCAGCCCCAGCATTTT. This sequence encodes CASTSEGGNQPQHF.

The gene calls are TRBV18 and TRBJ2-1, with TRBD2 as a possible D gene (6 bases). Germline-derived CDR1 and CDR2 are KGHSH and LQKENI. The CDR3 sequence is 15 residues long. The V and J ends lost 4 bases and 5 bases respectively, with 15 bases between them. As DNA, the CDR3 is TGTGCCAGCTCACTCCTTGACGGAGGGGACAATGAGCAGTTCTTC. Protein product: CASSLLDGGDNEQFF.

The CDR3 protein is CASSQGPPQGAITEAFF. As DNA, the CDR3 is TGTGCCAGCAGCCAAGGCCCACCCCAGGGGGCGATCACTGAAGCTTTCTTT. This chain connects TRBV3-1 (or the pseudogene TRBV3-2) to TRBJ1-1, with 8 bases lining up with TRBD1. Trimming removed 1 base from V and 4 bases from J; junction bases left unmatched: 11. The CDR3 loop spans 17 amino acids. The germline gives CDR1 LGHDT, CDR2 YNNKEL (reference sequence).

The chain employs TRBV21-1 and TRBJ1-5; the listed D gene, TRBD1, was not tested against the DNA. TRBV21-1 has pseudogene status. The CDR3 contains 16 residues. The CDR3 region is CASSLGLPYSNQPQHF. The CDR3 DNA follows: TGTGCCAGCAGCCTGGGCCTCCCATATAGCAATCAGCCCCAGCATTTT.

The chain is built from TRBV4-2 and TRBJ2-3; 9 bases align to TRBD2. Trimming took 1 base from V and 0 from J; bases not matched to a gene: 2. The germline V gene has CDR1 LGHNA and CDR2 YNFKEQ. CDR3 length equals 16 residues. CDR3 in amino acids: CASSQGLAGSTDTQYF. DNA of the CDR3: TGTGCCAGCAGCCAAGGGCTAGCGGGGAGCACAGATACGCAGTATTTT.

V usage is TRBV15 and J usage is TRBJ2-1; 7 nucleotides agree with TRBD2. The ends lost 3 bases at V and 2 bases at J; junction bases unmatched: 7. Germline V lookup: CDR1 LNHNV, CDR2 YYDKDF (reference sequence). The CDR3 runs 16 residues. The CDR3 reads CATSRPPSGTYNEQFF. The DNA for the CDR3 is TGTGCCACCAGCAGGCCCCCTAGCGGCACCTACAATGAGCAGTTCTTC.

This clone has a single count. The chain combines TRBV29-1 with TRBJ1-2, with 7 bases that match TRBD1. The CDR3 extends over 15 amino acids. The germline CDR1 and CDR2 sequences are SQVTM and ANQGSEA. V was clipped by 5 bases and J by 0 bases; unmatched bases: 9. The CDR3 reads CSVQTRQGTNYGYTF. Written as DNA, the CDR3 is TGCAGCGTTCAGACGAGACAGGGAACTAACTATGGCTACACCTTC.

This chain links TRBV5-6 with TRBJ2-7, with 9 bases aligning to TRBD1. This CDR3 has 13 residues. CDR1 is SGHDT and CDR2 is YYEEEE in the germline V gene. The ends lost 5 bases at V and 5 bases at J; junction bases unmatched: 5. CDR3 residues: CASRRTGGHEQYF. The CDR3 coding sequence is TGTGCCAGCAGACGCACAGGGGGCCACGAGCAGTACTTC.

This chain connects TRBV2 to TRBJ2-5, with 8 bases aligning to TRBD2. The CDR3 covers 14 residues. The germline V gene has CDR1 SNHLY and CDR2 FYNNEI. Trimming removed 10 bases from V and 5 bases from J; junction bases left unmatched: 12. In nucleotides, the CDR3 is TGTGCCACACAGCTCGGGGGGGTCGGGGAGACCCAGTACTTC. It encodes CATQLGGVGETQYF.

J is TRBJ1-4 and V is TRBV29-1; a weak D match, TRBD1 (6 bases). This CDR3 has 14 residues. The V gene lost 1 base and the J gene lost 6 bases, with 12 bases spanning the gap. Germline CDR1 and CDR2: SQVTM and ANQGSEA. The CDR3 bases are TGCAGCGTTGAAGCAACAGGGATCGATGAAAAACTGTTTTTT. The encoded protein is CSVEATGIDEKLFF.

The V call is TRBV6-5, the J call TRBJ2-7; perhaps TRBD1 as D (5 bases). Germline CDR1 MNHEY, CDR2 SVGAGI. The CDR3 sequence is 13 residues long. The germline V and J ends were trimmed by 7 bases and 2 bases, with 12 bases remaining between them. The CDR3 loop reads CASISDSPYEQYV. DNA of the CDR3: TGTGCCAGCATCAGCGACAGTCCCTACGAGCAGTACGTC.

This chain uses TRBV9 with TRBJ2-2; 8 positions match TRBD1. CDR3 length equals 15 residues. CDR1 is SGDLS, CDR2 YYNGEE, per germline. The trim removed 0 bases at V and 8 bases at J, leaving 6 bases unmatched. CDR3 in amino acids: CASSVAPTGVGELFF. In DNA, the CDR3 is TGTGCCAGCAGCGTAGCCCCGACAGGGGTGGGGGAGCTGTTTTTT.

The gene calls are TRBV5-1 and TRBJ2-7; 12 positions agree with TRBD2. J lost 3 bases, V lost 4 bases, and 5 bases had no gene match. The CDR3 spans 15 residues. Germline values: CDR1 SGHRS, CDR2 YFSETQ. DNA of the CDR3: TGCGCCAGCAGCCCTGGACTAGCGGGGCTCTACGAGCAGTACGTC. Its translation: CASSPGLAGLYEQYV.

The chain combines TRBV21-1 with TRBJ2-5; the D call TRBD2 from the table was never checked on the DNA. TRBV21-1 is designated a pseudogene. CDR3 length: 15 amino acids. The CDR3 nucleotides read TGTGCCAGCAGCAAACTAGCGGGGGGGGAAGAGACCCAGTACTTC. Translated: CASSKLAGGEETQYF.

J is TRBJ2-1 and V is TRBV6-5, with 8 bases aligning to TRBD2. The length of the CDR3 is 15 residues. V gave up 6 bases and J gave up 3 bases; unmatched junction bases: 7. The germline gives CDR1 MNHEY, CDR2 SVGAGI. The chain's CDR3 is CASRLSGGFYNEQFF. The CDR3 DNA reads TGTGCCAGCAGACTCAGCGGGGGCTTCTACAATGAGCAGTTCTTC.

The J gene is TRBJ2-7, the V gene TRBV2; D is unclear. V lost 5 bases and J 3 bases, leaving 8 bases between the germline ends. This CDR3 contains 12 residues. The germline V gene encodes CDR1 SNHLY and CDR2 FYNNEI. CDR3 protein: CASSQVLYEQYV. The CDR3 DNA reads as TGTGCCAGCAGTCAGGTGCTCTACGAGCAGTACGTC.

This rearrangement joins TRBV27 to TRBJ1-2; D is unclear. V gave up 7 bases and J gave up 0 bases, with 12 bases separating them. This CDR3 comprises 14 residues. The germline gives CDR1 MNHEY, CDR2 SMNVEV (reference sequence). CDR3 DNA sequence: TGTGCCAGCATATCGACGGGGACTAACTATGGCTACACCTTC. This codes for CASISTGTNYGYTF.

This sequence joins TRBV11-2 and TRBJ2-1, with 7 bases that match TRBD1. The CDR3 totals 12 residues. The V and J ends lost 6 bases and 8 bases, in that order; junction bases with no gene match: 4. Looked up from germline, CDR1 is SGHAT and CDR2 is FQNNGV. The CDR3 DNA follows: TGTGCCAGCAGTTACAGGGGTGATGAGCAGTTCTTC. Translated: CASSYRGDEQFF.